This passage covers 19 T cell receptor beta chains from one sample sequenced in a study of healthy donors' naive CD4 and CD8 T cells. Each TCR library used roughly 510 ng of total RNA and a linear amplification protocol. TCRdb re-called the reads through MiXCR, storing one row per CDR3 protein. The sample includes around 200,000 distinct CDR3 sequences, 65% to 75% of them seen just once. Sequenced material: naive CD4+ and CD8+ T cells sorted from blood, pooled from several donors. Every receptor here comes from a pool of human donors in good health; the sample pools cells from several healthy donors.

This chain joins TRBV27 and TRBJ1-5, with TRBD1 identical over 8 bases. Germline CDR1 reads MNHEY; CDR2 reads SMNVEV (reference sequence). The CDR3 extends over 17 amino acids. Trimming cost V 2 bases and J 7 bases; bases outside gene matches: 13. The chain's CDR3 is CASSLIGQGFSRQPQHF. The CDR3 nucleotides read TGTGCCAGCAGTTTAATTGGACAGGGATTCTCCAGGCAGCCCCAGCATTTT.

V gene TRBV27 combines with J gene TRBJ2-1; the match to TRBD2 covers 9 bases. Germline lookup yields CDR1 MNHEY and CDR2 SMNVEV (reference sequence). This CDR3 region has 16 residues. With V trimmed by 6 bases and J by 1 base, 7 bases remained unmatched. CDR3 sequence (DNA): TGTGCCAGCAGCAGTAGCGGGAGAATTTCCTACAATGAGCAGTTCTTC. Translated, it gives CASSSSGRISYNEQFF.

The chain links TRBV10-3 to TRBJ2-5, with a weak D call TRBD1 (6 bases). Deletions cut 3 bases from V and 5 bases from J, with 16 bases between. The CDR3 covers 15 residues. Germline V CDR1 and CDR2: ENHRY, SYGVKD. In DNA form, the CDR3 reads TGTGCCATCAGTGACGGACAGCAAATAGGGGAGACCCAGTACTTC. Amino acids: CAISDGQQIGETQYF.

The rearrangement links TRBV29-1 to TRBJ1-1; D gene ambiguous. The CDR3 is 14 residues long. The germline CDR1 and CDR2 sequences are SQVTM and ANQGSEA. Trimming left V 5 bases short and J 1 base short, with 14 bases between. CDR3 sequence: CSVHGRVSNTEAFF. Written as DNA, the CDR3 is TGCAGCGTTCATGGGCGGGTATCGAACACTGAAGCTTTCTTT.

The CDR3 DNA reads as TGTGCCAGCAGCTCCCTTTCCTACGAGCAGTACTTC. This codes for CASSSLSYEQYF. This chain connects TRBV5-6 to TRBJ2-7; D uncertain. The CDR3 has 12 amino acids. Germline CDR1 SGHDT, CDR2 YYEEEE. Trimming took 3 bases from V and 1 from J, leaving 5 bases between them.

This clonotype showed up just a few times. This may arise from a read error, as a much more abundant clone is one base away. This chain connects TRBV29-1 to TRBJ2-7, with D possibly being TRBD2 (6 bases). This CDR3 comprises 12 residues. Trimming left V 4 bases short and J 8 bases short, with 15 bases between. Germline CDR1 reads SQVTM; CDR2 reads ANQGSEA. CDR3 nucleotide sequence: TGCAGCGTTGCTAGCGAGAGCACCCAGCAGTACTTC. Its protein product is CSVASESTQQYF.

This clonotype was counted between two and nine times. Here the CDR3 DNA reads TGCAGCGTCCTCAACAGGGAAAACTATGGCTACACCTTC. This translates into CSVLNRENYGYTF. This chain joins TRBV29-1 and TRBJ1-2; D is possibly TRBD1 (6 bases). This CDR3 contains 13 residues. Trimming removed 6 bases at V and 2 bases at J, with 13 bases between. From germline, CDR1 is SQVTM and CDR2 ANQGSEA.

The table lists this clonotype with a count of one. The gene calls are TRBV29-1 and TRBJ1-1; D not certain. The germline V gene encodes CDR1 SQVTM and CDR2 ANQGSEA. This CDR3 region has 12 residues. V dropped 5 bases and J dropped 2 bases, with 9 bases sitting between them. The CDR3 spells CSVPGFNTEAFF. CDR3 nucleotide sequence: TGCAGCGTTCCTGGTTTTAACACTGAAGCTTTCTTT. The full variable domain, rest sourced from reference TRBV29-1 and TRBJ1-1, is SAVISQKPSRDICQRGTSLTIQCQVDSQVTMMFWYRQQPGQSLTLIATANQGSEATYESGFVIDKFPISRPNLTFSTLTVSNMSPEDSSIYLCSVPGFNTEAFFGQGTRLTVV.

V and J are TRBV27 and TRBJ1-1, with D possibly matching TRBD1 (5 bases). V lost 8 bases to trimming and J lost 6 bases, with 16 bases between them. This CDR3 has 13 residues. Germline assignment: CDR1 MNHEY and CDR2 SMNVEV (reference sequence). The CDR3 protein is CASGPLQGAEAFF. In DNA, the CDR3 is TGTGCCAGCGGTCCCCTGCAGGGAGCTGAAGCTTTCTTT.

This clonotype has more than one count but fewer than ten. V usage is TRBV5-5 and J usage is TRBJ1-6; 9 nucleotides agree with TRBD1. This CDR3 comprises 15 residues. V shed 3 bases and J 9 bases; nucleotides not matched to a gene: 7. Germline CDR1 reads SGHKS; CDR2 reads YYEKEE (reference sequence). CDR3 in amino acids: CASSSGTGSASPLHF. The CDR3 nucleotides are TGTGCCAGCAGCTCCGGGACAGGGTCGGCTTCACCCCTCCACTTT.

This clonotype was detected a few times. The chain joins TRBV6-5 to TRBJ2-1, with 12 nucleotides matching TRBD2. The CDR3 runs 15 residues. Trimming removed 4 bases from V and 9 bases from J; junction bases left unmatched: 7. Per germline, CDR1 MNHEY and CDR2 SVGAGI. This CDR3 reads CASSLLAGGDIEQFF. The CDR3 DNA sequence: TGTGCCAGCAGTTTACTAGCGGGAGGCGATATTGAGCAGTTCTTC.

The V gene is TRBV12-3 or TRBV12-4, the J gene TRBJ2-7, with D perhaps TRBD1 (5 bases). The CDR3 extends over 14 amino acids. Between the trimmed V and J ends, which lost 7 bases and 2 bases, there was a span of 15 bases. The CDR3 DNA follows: TGTGCCAGCACCCAGGACAACCACCCCTACGAGCAGTACTTC. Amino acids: CASTQDNHPYEQYF.

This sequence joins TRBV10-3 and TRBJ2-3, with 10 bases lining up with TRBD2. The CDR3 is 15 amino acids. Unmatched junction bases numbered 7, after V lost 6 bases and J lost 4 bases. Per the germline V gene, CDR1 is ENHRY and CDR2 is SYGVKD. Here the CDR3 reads CAISVGLALPDTQYF. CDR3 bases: TGTGCCATCAGCGTGGGACTAGCGTTACCAGATACGCAGTATTTT.

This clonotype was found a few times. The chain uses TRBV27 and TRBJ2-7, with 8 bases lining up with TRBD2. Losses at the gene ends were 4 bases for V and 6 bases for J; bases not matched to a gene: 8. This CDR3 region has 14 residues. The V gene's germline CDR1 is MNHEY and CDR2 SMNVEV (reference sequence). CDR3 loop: CASSYGRAVAEQYF. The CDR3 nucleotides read TGTGCCAGCAGTTACGGGAGGGCCGTCGCCGAGCAGTACTTC.

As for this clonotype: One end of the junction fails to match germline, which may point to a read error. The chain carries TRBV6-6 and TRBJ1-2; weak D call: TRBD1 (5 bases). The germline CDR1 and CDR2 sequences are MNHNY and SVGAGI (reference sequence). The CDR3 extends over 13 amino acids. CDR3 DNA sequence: TGCGCCAGCAGCGACAACCCCAGGGACGGCTACACCTTC. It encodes CASSDNPRDGYTF.

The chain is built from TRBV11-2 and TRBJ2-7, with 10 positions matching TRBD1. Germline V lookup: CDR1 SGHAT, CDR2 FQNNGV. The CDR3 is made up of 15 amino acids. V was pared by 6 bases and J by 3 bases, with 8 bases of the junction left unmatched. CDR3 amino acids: CASRGWDRGYYEQYF. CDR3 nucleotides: TGTGCCAGCAGGGGATGGGACAGGGGATACTACGAGCAGTACTTC.

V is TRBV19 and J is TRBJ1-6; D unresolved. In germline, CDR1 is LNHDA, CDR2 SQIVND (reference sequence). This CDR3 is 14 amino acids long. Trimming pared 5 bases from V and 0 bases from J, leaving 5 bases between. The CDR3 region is CASSRNSYNSPLHF. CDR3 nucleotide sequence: TGTGCCAGTAGTCGTAACTCCTATAATTCACCCCTCCACTTT.

The CDR3 nucleotides are TGCAGCGTGTTGGTCGCTATTCCTAACTATGGCTACACCTTC. Residues: CSVLVAIPNYGYTF. The rearrangement joins TRBV29-1 to TRBJ1-2; D not resolved. The V and J ends lost 6 bases and 0 bases respectively, with 14 bases between them. The CDR3 contains 14 residues. CDR1 is SQVTM, CDR2 ANQGSEA, per germline.

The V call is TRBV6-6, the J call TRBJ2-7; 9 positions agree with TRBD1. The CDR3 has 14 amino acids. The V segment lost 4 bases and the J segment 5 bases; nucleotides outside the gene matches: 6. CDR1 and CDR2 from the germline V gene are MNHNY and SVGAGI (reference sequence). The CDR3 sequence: CASSLGTGPNEQYF. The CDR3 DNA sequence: TGTGCCAGCAGTTTGGGGACAGGGCCCAACGAGCAGTACTTC.